The 21 T cell receptor beta chains given below trace back to one sample, sequenced in a study of T cell responses to AZD1222 COVID-19 vaccine. The data were produced by immunoSEQ multiplex PCR, yet TCRdb's version contains in-frame clones alone and is incomplete. The data hold tens of thousands of clones, with 83% observed a single time. Sequenced material: peripheral blood, taken 28 days after the second AZD1222 dose. The receptor source for this set is an adult who received the AZD1222 COVID-19 vaccine.

The V gene is TRBV7-8, the J gene TRBJ1-4, with D maybe TRBD1 (5 bases). Germline V lookup: CDR1 SGHVS, CDR2 FQNEAQ. This CDR3 comprises 19 residues. V gave up 5 bases and J gave up 8 bases, with 30 bases separating them. The CDR3 spells CASSPSRFYRVPRGEKLFF. The CDR3 nucleotides are TGTGCCAGCAGCCCAAGCCGATTTTACCGGGTCCCACGGGGGGAAAAACTGTTTTTT.

This clone was found a few times. The V and J genes are TRBV5-4 and TRBJ2-7, with 8 bases aligning to TRBD1. The J segment lost 1 base and the V segment lost 4 bases, leaving 10 bases of the junction unmatched. This CDR3 spans 16 amino acids. Germline values: CDR1 SGHNT, CDR2 YYREEE (reference sequence). The CDR3 region is CASSGKPGGLSYEQYF. CDR3 sequence (DNA): TGTGCCAGCAGCGGAAAGCCAGGGGGCTTGTCCTACGAGCAGTACTTC.

This clone occurred once. The chain combines TRBV20-1 with TRBJ2-7, with D perhaps matching TRBD1 (6 bases). This CDR3 contains 14 residues. Germline CDR1 DFQATT, CDR2 SNEGSKA (reference sequence). The V end lost 3 bases, the J end lost 0 bases, and 12 bases lay between the germline ends. CDR3 sequence reads: CSASIGQSSYEQYF. The CDR3 region has the DNA TGCAGTGCTAGTATAGGACAGTCCTCCTACGAGCAGTACTTC.

The chain has TRBV6-5 and TRBJ1-1; TRBD1 matches at 7 bases. This CDR3 is built from 14 residues. Germline trimming cut 2 bases from V and 3 bases from J; bases unmatched to any gene: 3. The germline V gene encodes CDR1 MNHEY and CDR2 SVGAGI. This CDR3 reads CASSYRGQYTEAFF. CDR3 nucleotides: TGTGCCAGCAGTTACAGGGGGCAATACACTGAAGCTTTCTTT.

The chain carries TRBV4-1 and TRBJ2-7; a possible D gene is TRBD2 (7 bases). Germline-derived CDR1 and CDR2 are MGHRA and YSYEKL. This CDR3 spans 15 amino acids. The V end lost 0 bases, the J end lost 9 bases, and 18 bases lay between the germline ends. The CDR3 nucleotides read TGCGCCAGCAGCCAAGAAAACAGGGCGGGGGATGGGCAGTACTTC. It codes for CASSQENRAGDGQYF.

The chain links TRBV21-1 to TRBJ1-5; no DNA check was done on the table's D call, TRBD1. TRBV21-1 represents a pseudogene. The CDR3 has 9 amino acids. The CDR3 is CASRATVHF. CDR3 in DNA: TGTGCCAGCAGAGCGACAGTGCATTTT.

The gene calls are TRBV24-1 and TRBJ1-6; D might be TRBD1 (5 bases). Germline lookup yields CDR1 KGHDR and CDR2 SFDVKD. Deletions cut 4 bases from V and 2 bases from J, with 23 bases between. The CDR3 runs 20 residues. The CDR3 DNA sequence: TGTGCCACCAGTGAACCCCCCTGGGGCAGGGTAAAGACCTATAATTCACCCCTCCACTTT. This codes for CATSEPPWGRVKTYNSPLHF.

The V gene is TRBV5-1, the J gene TRBJ2-1, with a weak D call TRBD2 (5 bases). Trimming removed 4 bases from V and 9 bases from J, with 14 bases in between. Germline lookup yields CDR1 SGHRS and CDR2 YFSETQ. The CDR3 runs to 13 residues. CDR3 protein: CASSLTGGREQFF. DNA of the CDR3: TGCGCCAGCAGCCTGACGGGCGGGCGTGAGCAGTTCTTC.

V gene TRBV5-1 combines with J gene TRBJ2-1; no firm D call. V was clipped by 0 bases and J by 6 bases, with 10 bases between them. The CDR3 runs to 14 residues. Germline CDR1 is SGHRS and CDR2 is YFSETQ. CDR3 sequence (DNA): TGCGCCAGCAGCTTGGGAGACTCCCTCAATGAGCAGTTCTTC. The encoded protein is CASSLGDSLNEQFF.

V and J are TRBV13 and TRBJ2-7; possibly TRBD1 for D (5 bases). V lost 5 bases and J lost 2, with 10 bases in between. From germline, CDR1 is PRHDT and CDR2 FYEKMQ (reference sequence). The CDR3 totals 13 residues. This chain's CDR3 is CASSLDTTYEQYF. The DNA of the CDR3 is TGTGCCAGCAGCCTGGACACCACCTACGAGCAGTACTTC.

The chain has TRBV6-5 and TRBJ1-5, with D unclear. Between the trimmed V and J ends, which lost 3 bases and 9 bases, there was a span of 12 bases. Germline CDR1 is MNHEY and CDR2 is SVGAGI. This CDR3 is 13 amino acids long. CDR3 coding DNA: TGTGCCAGCAGTTATTCTAGACTGGCGCCCCAGCATTTT. This encodes CASSYSRLAPQHF.

The rearrangement joins TRBV30 to TRBJ2-3, with 7 nucleotides matching TRBD1. Germline V gene lookup returns CDR1 GTSNPN and CDR2 SVGIG (reference sequence). The V and J ends lost 0 bases and 1 base, in that order; junction bases with no gene match: 7. This CDR3 has 16 residues. CDR3 nucleotides: TGTGCCTGGAGTGTAGGGACAGAGGCACGCACAGATACGCAGTATTTT. This translates into CAWSVGTEARTDTQYF. The full variable domain, in which reference TRBV30 and TRBJ2-3 provide the parts outside the CDR3, is SQTIHQWPATLVQPVGSPLSLECTVEGTSNPNLYWYRQAAGRGLQLLFYSVGIGQISSEVPQNLSASRPQDRQFILSSKKLLLSDSGFYLCAWSVGTEARTDTQYFGPGTRLTVL.

The rearrangement joins TRBV30 to TRBJ1-5, with 8 bases that match TRBD1. From germline, CDR1 is GTSNPN and CDR2 SVGIG (reference sequence). J gave up 6 bases and V 4 bases, and 5 bases lay outside the gene matches. The CDR3 is 13 residues long. CDR3 sequence reads: CAWNSGGGQPQHF. For the CDR3, the DNA is TGTGCCTGGAATTCAGGGGGCGGTCAGCCCCAGCATTTT.

This sequence joins TRBV5-6 and TRBJ1-5; D uncertain. Germline V gives CDR1 SGHDT, CDR2 YYEEEE. The CDR3 spans 14 residues. Trimming removed 2 bases at V and 4 bases at J, with 10 bases between. The CDR3 DNA reads as TGTGCCAGCAGCTTAACCCCGGGGAATCAGCCCCAGCATTTT. Protein product: CASSLTPGNQPQHF. Based on the CDR3 plus reference TRBV5-6 and TRBJ1-5, the full variable domain is DAGVTQSPTHLIKTRGQQVTLRCSPKSGHDTVSWYQQALGQGPQFIFQYYEEEERQRGNFPDRFSGHQFPNYSSELNVNALLLGDSALYLCASSLTPGNQPQHFGDGTRLSIL.

This rearrangement joins TRBV28 to TRBJ1-3; D call uncertain. V lost 6 bases, J lost 1 base, and 19 bases lay in between. The length of the CDR3 is 17 residues. The germline gives CDR1 MDHEN, CDR2 SYDVKM. CDR3 residues: CASSLDGGNISGNTIYF. The DNA of the CDR3 is TGTGCCAGCAGCCTGGACGGTGGAAATATTTCTGGAAACACCATATATTTT. Combining the CDR3 with reference TRBV28 and TRBJ1-3 gives the whole variable domain DVKVTQSSRYLVKRTGEKVFLECVQDMDHENMFWYRQDPGLGLRLIYFSYDVKMKEKGDIPEGYSVSREKKERFSLILESASTNQTSMYLCASSLDGGNISGNTIYFGEGSWLTVV.

The rearrangement joins TRBV30 to TRBJ1-2, with no clear D. CDR1 and CDR2 from the germline V gene are GTSNPN and SVGIG (reference sequence). The CDR3 spans 14 residues. V dropped 2 bases and J dropped 5 bases, with 15 bases sitting between them. The DNA for the CDR3 is TGTGCCTGGAGTACCTCCCGTGGTTCTTATGGCTACACCTTC. Its protein is CAWSTSRGSYGYTF. Drawing the rest from reference TRBV30 and TRBJ1-2, the complete variable domain is SQTIHQWPATLVQPVGSPLSLECTVEGTSNPNLYWYRQAAGRGLQLLFYSVGIGQISSEVPQNLSASRPQDRQFILSSKKLLLSDSGFYLCAWSTSRGSYGYTFGSGTRLTVV.

The CDR3 reads CATRSQGPPYEQYF. CDR3 in DNA: TGTGCCACCAGAAGTCAGGGTCCCCCCTACGAGCAGTACTTC. V and J are TRBV15 and TRBJ2-7; tentative D call: TRBD1 (5 bases). Germline assignment: CDR1 LNHNV and CDR2 YYDKDF (reference sequence). The CDR3 length is 14 residues. Trimming took 6 bases from V and 2 from J, leaving 14 bases between them.

The J gene is TRBJ1-4, the V gene TRBV15, with a weak D call TRBD1 (6 bases). CDR1 and CDR2 (germline): LNHNV, YYDKDF (reference sequence). With 5 bases removed from V and 1 base from J, the gap between germline ends came to 14 bases. The CDR3 extends over 16 amino acids. The CDR3 spells CATSSGVRGTNEKLFF. The CDR3 DNA follows: TGTGCCACCAGCTCAGGGGTGCGGGGAACTAATGAAAAACTGTTTTTT.

The chain uses TRBV2 and TRBJ1-4; TRBD1 aligns across 8 bases. The CDR3 extends over 15 amino acids. The trim removed 5 bases at V and 1 base at J, leaving 3 bases unmatched. In germline, CDR1 is SNHLY, CDR2 FYNNEI. The CDR3 DNA is TGTGCCAGCAGTCCCACAGGGGGAACTAATGAAAAACTGTTTTTT. This translates into CASSPTGGTNEKLFF. Full variable domain (outside the CDR3, taken from reference TRBV2 and TRBJ1-4): EPEVTQTPSHQVTQMGQEVILRCVPISNHLYFYWYRQILGQKVEFLVSFYNNEISEKSEIFDDQFSVERPDGSNFTLKIRSTKLEDSAMYFCASSPTGGTNEKLFFGSGTQLSVL.

This chain connects TRBV2 to TRBJ1-1; 7 bases are shared with TRBD1. Trimming removed 4 bases from V and 5 bases from J; junction bases left unmatched: 7. Germline CDR1 reads SNHLY; CDR2 reads FYNNEI. The CDR3 runs to 14 residues. The CDR3 region is CASSVGRGKTEAFF. The CDR3 bases are TGTGCCAGCAGTGTAGGCAGGGGGAAGACTGAAGCTTTCTTT.

The chain is built from TRBV9 and TRBJ1-3, with D perhaps matching TRBD1 (5 bases). The CDR3 totals 14 residues. Germline V gene lookup returns CDR1 SGDLS and CDR2 YYNGEE. The germline V and J ends were trimmed by 2 bases and 4 bases, with 10 bases remaining between them. DNA of the CDR3: TGTGCCAGCAGCGTCCGGGGCGGAGGAAACACCATATATTTT. It codes for CASSVRGGGNTIYF.